This T cell receptor beta chain is from a study of PD-1 blockade in mismatch repair-deficient tumors. Study-wide points: Rapid post-treatment expansion, then contraction, generally preceding radiologic response, marked tumor-resident clones.

This clone was detected a few times. Its matching antigen is unknown. Assay used: immunoSEQ multiplex PCR; TCRdb lists only in-frame clones, some missing. The table lists about 1,000 clones, 75% to 85% of them singletons, with about 9.9% in the top ten. Time point defined: archival surgical resection tumor tissue. PCR or immunohistochemistry showed mismatch repair deficiency in every enrolled patient. The V end lost 6 bases, the J end lost 7 bases, and 21 bases lay between the germline ends. The germline V gene has CDR1 MRHNA and CDR2 SNTAGT. The CDR3 is 15 residues long. J is TRBJ1-2 and V is TRBV6-4; D is possibly TRBD1 (6 bases). This material consisted of primary tumor tissue, taken from a patient treated with pembrolizumab. This sequence originates from an adult with mismatch repair-deficient cancer. In nucleotides, the CDR3 is TGTGCCAGCAGCGAGGTCGCACAGGGTGTCGGTGGCTACACCTTC. Amino acids: CASSEVAQGVGGYTF.